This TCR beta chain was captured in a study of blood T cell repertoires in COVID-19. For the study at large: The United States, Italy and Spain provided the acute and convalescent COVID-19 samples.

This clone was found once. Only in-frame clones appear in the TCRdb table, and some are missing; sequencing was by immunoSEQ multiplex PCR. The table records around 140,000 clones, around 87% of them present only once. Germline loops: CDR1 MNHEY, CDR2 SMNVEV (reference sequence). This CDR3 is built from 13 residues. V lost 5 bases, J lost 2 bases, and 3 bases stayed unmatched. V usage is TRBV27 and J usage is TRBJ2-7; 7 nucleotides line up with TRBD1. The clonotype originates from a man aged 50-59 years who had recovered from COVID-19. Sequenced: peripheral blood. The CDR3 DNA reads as TGTGCCAGCAGTCCCGGGACAGCCTACGAGCAGTACTTC. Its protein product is CASSPGTAYEQYF.